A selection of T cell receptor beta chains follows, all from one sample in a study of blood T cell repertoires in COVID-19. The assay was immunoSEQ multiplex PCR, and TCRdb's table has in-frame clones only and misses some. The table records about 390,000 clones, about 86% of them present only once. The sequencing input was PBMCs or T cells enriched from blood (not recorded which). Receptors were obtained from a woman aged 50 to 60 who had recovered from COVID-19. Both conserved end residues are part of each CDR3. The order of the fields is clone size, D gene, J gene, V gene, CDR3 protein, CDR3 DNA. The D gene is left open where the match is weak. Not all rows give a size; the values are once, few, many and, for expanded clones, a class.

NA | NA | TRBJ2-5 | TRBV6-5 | CASRTRTALQETQYF | TGTGCCAGCAGAACGAGGACAGCCCTCCAAGAGACCCAGTACTTC
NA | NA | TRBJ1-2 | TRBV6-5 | CASSYSWTENFYGYTF | TGTGCCAGCAGTTACTCCTGGACAGAAAACTTCTATGGCTACACCTTC
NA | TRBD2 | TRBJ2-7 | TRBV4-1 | CASSQVYRGVRYEQYF | TGCGCCAGCAGCCAAGTTTATCGGGGGGTTCGGTACGAGCAGTACTTC
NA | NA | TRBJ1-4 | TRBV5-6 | CASSSRGGTNEKLFF | TGTGCCAGCAGCTCCCGCGGGGGCACTAATGAAAAACTGTTTTTT
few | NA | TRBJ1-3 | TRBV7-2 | CASSPGGGVSGNTIYF | TGTGCCAGCAGCCCCGGCGGGGGAGTGAGTGGAAACACCATATATTTT
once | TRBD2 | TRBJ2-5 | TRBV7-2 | CASSYGLAGGGETQYF | TGTGCCAGCAGCTACGGACTAGCGGGGGGTGGGGAGACCCAGTACTTC
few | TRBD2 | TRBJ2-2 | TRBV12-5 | CASGPRGGRSTGELFF | TGTGCTAGTGGCCCTCGCGGGGGGCGGAGCACCGGGGAGCTGTTTTTT
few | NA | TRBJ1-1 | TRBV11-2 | CASSWFRGSKNTEAFF | TGTGCCAGCAGCTGGTTCAGGGGCTCGAAGAACACTGAAGCTTTCTTT
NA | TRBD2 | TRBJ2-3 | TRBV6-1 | CASSEAPGLAGGRTDTQYF | TGTGCCAGCAGTGAAGCACCGGGACTAGCGGGGGGGCGTACAGATACGCAGTATTTT
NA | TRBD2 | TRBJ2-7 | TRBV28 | CASSLQWRPGLAGFTYEQYF | TGTGCCAGCAGTTTACAGTGGAGACCGGGACTAGCGGGTTTCACCTACGAGCAGTACTTC
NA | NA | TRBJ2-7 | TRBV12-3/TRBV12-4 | CASSPFGGEQYF | TGTGCCAGCAGTCCTTTTGGAGGCGAGCAGTACTTC
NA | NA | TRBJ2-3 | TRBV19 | CASSMRGLGNSDTQYF | TGTGCCAGTAGTATGCGGGGTCTAGGAAATTCAGATACGCAGTATTTT
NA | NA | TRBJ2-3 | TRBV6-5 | CASSYSGGHTDTQYF | TGTGCCAGCAGTTACTCGGGGGGGCACACAGATACGCAGTATTTT
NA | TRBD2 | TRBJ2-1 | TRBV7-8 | CASSLEWGGVYEQFF | TGTGCCAGCAGCTTAGAGTGGGGAGGGGTTTATGAGCAGTTCTTC
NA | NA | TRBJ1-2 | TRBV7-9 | CASSQFNYGYTF | TGTGCCAGCAGCCAATTTAACTATGGCTACACCTTC
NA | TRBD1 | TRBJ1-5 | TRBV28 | CASSTGGRETNQPQHF | TGTGCCAGCAGCACAGGGGGGCGGGAGACAAATCAGCCCCAGCATTTT
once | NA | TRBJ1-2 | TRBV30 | CAWSLYEGYTF | TGTGCCTGGAGTTTATACGAGGGCTACACCTTC
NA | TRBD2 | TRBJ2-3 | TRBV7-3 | CASSPLWSGEDTQYF | TGTGCCAGCAGCCCCCTATGGAGCGGGGAAGATACGCAGTATTTT
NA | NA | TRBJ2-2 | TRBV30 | CAWSALGANTGELFF | TGTGCCTGGAGTGCTCTGGGAGCGAACACCGGGGAGCTGTTTTTT
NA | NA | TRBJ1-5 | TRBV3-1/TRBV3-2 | CASSPRTGWPQHF | TGTGCCAGCAGCCCCCGGACGGGGTGGCCCCAGCATTTT
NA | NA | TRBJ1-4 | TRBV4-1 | CASSPGAGEKLFF | TGCGCCAGCAGCCCAGGGGCAGGTGAAAAACTGTTTTTT
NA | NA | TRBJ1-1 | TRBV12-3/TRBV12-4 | CASSFARRTEAFF | TGTGCCAGCAGTTTCGCTAGAAGGACTGAAGCTTTCTTT
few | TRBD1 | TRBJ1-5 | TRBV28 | CASSSPRTGDQPQHF | TGTGCCAGCAGTTCGCCTCGGACAGGGGATCAGCCCCAGCATTTT
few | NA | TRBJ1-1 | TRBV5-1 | CASSLASGNTEAFF | TGCGCCAGCAGCTTGGCGTCGGGGAACACTGAAGCTTTCTTT
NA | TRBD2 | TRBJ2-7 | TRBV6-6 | CASRPPTSGGSYEQYF | TGTGCCAGCAGGCCACCGACTAGCGGGGGTTCCTACGAGCAGTACTTC
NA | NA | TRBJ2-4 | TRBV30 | CAWSLPTGVKNIQYF | TGTGCCTGGAGTCTACCCACCGGGGTGAAAAACATTCAGTACTTC
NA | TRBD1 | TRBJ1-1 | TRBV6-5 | CASRSSGTGRTEAFF | TGTGCCAGCAGGAGTTCCGGGACAGGGAGGACTGAAGCTTTCTTT
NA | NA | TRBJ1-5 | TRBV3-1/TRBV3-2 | CASSQQGDQPQHF | TGTGCCAGCAGCCAACAGGGTGATCAGCCCCAGCATTTT
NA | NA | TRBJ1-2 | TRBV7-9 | CASSLVAGDGYTF | TGTGCCAGCAGCTTAGTAGCAGGGGATGGCTACACCTTC
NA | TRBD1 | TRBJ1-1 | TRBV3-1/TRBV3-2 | CASSQAGTGGAEAFF | TGTGCCAGCAGCCAAGCCGGGACAGGGGGCGCGGAAGCTTTCTTT
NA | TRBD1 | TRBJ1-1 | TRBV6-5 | CASSKAQGQFSEAFF | TGTGCCAGCAGTAAGGCACAGGGACAGTTCTCGGAAGCTTTCTTT
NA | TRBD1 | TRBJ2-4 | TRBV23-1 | CASSQSGDRDKNIQYF | TGCGCCAGCAGTCAATCCGGGGACAGGGACAAAAACATTCAGTACTTC
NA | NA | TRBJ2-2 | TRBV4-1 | CASSQLAGELFF | TGCGCCAGCAGCCAACTAGCGGGGGAGCTGTTTTTT
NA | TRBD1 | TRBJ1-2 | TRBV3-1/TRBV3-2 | CASSQGTGVGYTF | TGTGCCAGCAGCCAAGGGACAGGGGTTGGCTACACCTTC
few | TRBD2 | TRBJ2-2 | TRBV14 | CASSRLAGITGELFF | TGTGCCAGCAGCCGACTAGCGGGAATAACCGGGGAGCTGTTTTTT
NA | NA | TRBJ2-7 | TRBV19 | CASSRSSGTRAPGEQYF | TGTGCCAGTAGTAGGTCCTCCGGGACACGGGCGCCTGGAGAGCAGTACTTC
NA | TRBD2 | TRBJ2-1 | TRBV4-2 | CASSQDLSGVVFEQFF | TGTGCCAGCAGCCAGGACCTTAGCGGGGTCGTTTTTGAGCAGTTCTTC
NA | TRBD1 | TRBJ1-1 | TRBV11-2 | CASSLGRRGLGEAFF | TGTGCCAGCAGCTTAGGTCGGAGGGGGCTAGGTGAAGCTTTCTTT
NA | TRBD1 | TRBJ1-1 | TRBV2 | CASRDTGGASTEAFF | TGTGCCAGCAGGGATACAGGGGGCGCGAGCACTGAAGCTTTCTTT
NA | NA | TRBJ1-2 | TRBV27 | CASSIGGARGYTF | TGTGCCAGCAGTATAGGGGGGGCCCGGGGCTACACCTTC
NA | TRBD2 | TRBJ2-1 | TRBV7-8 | CASSQYLAASSYNEQFF | TGTGCCAGCAGCCAATACCTAGCGGCTAGCTCCTACAATGAGCAGTTCTTC
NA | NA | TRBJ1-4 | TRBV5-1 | CASSQGSYNEKLFF | TGCGCCAGCAGCCAGGGAAGCTATAATGAAAAACTGTTTTTT
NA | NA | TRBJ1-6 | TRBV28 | CASSPLGSSYNSPLHF | TGTGCCAGCAGTCCCTTAGGGAGCTCCTATAATTCACCCCTCCACTTT
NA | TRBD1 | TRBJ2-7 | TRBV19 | CASSIENRGGYEQYF | TGTGCCAGTAGTATCGAGAACAGGGGCGGCTACGAGCAGTACTTC
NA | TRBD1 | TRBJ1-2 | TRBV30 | CAWTGTGIDGYTF | TGTGCCTGGACCGGGACAGGGATCGACGGCTACACCTTC
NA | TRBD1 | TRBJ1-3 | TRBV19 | CASSRQGLVNTIYF | TGTGCCAGTAGTCGACAGGGATTAGTAAACACCATATATTTT
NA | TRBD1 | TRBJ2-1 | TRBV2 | CASMRDRGPNEQFF | TGTGCCAGCATGCGGGACAGGGGCCCTAATGAGCAGTTCTTC
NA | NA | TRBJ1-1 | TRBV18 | CASSPMGVAEAFF | TGTGCCAGCTCACCAATGGGAGTCGCTGAAGCTTTCTTT
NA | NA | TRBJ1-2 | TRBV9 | CASSVDETPNNYGYTF | TGTGCCAGCAGCGTAGACGAGACACCCAATAACTATGGCTACACCTTC
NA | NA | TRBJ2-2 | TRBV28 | CASRGVVVTGELFF | TGTGCCAGCAGGGGAGTAGTAGTCACCGGGGAGCTGTTTTTT
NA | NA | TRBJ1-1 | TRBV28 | CASLGLGEIEAFF | TGTGCCAGCCTTGGACTAGGTGAAATTGAAGCTTTCTTT
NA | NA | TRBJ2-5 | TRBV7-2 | CASSLQEGRIETQYF | TGTGCCAGCAGCCTCCAGGAGGGCCGGATAGAGACCCAGTACTTC
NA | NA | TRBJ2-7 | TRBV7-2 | CASSTSYEQYF | TGTGCCAGCAGCACTTCCTACGAGCAGTACTTC
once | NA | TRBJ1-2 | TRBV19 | CASSRSEARYGYTF | TGTGCCAGTAGTCGGTCTGAAGCACGCTATGGCTACACCTTC
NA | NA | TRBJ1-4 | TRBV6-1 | CASSEALSATNEKLFF | TGTGCCAGCAGTGAAGCTTTGTCAGCAACTAATGAAAAACTGTTTTTT
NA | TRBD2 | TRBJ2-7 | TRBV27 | CASSLEASGASYEQYF | TGTGCCAGCAGTTTAGAGGCTAGCGGGGCTTCCTACGAGCAGTACTTC
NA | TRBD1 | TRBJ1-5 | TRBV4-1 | CASSRAPGQGTQSGNQPQHF | TGCGCCAGCAGCCGCGCACCGGGACAGGGGACACAATCCGGCAATCAGCCCCAGCATTTT
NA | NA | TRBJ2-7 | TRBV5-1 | CASSLEGGYDYEQYF | TGCGCCAGCAGCTTGGAAGGGGGATATGACTACGAGCAGTACTTC
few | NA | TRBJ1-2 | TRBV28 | CASSSTGTGVYGYTF | TGTGCCAGCAGTTCCACCGGGACGGGGGTCTATGGCTACACCTTC
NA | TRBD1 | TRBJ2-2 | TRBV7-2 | CASSSTGPGELFF | TGTGCCAGCAGCTCGACAGGGCCCGGGGAGCTGTTTTTT